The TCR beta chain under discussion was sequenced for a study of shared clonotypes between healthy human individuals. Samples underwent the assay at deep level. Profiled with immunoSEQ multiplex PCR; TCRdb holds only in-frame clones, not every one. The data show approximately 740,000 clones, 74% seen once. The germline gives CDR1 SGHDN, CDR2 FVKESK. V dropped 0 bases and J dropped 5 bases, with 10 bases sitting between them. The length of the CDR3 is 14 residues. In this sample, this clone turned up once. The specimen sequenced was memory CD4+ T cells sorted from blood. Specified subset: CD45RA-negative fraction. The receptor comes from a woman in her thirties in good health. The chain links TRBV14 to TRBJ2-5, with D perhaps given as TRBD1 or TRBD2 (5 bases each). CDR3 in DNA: TGTGCCAGCAGCCAAGATGTATGGGGGGAGACCCAGTACTTC. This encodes CASSQDVWGETQYF.